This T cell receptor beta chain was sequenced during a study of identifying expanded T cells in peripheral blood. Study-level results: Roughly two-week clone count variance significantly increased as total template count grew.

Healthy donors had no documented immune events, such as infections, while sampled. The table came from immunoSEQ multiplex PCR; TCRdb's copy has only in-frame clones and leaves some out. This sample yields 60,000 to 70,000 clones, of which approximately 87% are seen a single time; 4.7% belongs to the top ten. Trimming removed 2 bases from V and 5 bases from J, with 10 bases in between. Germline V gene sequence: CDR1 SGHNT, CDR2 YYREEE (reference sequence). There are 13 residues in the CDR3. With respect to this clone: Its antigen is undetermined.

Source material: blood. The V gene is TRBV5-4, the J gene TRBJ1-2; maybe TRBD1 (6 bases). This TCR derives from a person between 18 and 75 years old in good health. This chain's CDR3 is CASSLRGAYGYTF. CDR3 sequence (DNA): TGTGCCAGCAGCTTAAGGGGGGCGTATGGCTACACCTTC.